This TCR beta chain was obtained from a study of T cell repertoires in cytomegalovirus infection. The germline gives CDR1 SGHNT, CDR2 YYREEE (reference sequence). The CDR3 sequence is 15 residues long. Trimming took off 0 bases at V and 8 bases at J, with 17 bases between the two ends. Using its own MiXCR run on the reads, TCRdb lists one record per CDR3 protein. The sample includes about a million distinct CDR3 sequences, more than 25% of them seen just once. The table lists this clonotype with a few counts. Antigen: not known. This sequence was found in a human donor in good health (CMV status not recorded). Some clones in this sample may be carry-over from other donors' samples. Material: cultured CD8+ T cells from PBMCs, obtained from culture after CMV antigen stimulation. V is TRBV5-4 and J is TRBJ1-2; TRBD1 is a possible D gene (5 bases). This CDR3 is CASSLGTPPSRGYTF. For the CDR3, the DNA is TGTGCCAGCAGCTTGGGGACACCCCCCTCGAGGGGCTACACCTTC.